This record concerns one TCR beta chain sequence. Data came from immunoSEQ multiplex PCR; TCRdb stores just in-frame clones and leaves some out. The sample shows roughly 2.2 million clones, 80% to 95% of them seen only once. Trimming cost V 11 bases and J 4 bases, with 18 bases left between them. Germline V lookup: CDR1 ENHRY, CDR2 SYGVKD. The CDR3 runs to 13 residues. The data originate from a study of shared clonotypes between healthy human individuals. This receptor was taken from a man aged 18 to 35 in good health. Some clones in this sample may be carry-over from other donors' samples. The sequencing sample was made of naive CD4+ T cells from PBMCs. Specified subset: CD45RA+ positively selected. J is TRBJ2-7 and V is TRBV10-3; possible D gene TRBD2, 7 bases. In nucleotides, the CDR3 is TGTGCCGTATCACAGGGAGGGCAGTACGAGCAGTACTTC. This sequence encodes CAVSQGGQYEQYF.